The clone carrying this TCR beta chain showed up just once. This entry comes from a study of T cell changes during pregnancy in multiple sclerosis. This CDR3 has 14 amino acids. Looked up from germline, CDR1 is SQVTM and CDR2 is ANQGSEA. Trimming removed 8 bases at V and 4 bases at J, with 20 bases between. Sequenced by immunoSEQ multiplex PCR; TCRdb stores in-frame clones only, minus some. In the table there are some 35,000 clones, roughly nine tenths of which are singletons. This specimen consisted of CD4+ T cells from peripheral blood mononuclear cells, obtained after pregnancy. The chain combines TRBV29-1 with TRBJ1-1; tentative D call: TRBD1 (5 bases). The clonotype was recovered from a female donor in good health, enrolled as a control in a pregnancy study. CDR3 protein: CSFRAGLGGTEAFF. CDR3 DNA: TGCAGCTTCAGGGCCGGCCTGGGGGGCACTGAAGCTTTCTTT.